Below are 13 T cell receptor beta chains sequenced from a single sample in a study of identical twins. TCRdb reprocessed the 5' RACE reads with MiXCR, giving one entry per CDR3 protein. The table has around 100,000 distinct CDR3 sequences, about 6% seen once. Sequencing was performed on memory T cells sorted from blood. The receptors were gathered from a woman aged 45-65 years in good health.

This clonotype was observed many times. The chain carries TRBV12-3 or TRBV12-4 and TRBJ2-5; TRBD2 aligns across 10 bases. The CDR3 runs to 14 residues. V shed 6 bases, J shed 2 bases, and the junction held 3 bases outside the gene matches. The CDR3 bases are TGTGCCAGCAGAGCTAGCGGGAGACAAGAGACCCAGTACTTC. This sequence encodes CASRASGRQETQYF.

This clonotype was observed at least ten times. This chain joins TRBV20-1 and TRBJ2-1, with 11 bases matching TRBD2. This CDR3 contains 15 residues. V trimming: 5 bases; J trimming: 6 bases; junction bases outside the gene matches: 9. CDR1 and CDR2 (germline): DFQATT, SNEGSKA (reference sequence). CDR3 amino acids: CSASLAGGGANEQFF. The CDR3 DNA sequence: TGCAGTGCTTCGCTAGCGGGAGGAGGGGCCAATGAGCAGTTCTTC.

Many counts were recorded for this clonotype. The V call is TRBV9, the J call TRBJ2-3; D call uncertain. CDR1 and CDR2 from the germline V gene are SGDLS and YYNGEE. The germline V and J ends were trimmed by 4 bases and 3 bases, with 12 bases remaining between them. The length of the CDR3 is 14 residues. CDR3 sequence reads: CASSSSLWTDTQYF. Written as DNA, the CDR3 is TGTGCCAGCAGCTCAAGTCTTTGGACAGATACGCAGTATTTT.

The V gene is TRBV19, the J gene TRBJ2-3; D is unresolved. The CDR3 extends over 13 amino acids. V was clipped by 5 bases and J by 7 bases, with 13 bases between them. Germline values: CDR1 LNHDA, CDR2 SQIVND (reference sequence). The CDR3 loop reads CASSPPDSYTQYF. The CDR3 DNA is TGTGCCAGTAGTCCGCCTGACTCTTATACGCAGTATTTT.

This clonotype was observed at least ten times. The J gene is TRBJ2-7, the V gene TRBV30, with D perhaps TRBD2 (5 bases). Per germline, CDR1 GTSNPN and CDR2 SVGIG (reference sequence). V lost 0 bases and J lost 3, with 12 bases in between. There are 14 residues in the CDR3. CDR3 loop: CAWSVERVGYEQYF. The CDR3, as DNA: TGTGCCTGGAGTGTGGAGAGGGTCGGCTACGAGCAGTACTTC.

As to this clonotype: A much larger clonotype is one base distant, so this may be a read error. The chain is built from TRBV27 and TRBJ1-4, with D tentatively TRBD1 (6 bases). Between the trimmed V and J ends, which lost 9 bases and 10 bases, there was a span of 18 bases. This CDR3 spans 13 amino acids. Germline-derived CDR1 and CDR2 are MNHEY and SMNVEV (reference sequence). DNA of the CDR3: TGTGCCAGGGATGACAGGTACGGCGGAAAACTGTTTTTT. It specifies CARDDRYGGKLFF.

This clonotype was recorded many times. In nucleotides, the CDR3 is TGTGCCAGCAGCTCAGAACTTAACACTGAAGCTTTCTTT. Its translation is CASSSELNTEAFF. This chain links TRBV5-4 with TRBJ1-1; the D is unclear. With 3 bases removed from V and 2 bases from J, the gap between germline ends came to 8 bases. Germline CDR1 SGHNT, CDR2 YYREEE (reference sequence). The CDR3 is 13 residues long. The full variable domain, completed using reference TRBV5-4 and TRBJ1-1, is ETGVTQSPTHLIKTRGQQVTLRCSSQSGHNTVSWYQQALGQGPQFIFQYYREEENGRGNFPPRFSGLQFPNYSSELNVNALELDDSALYLCASSSELNTEAFFGQGTRLTVV.

As DNA, the CDR3 is TGCAGTGCTAGAGATGTGACTAGCGGGAGGTACGAGCAGTACTTC. Translation gives CSARDVTSGRYEQYF. The V and J genes are TRBV20-1 and TRBJ2-7, with 13 bases matching TRBD2. The V gene end was trimmed by 0 bases and the J gene end by 4 bases; junction bases not matched to a gene: 3. The germline CDR1 and CDR2 sequences are DFQATT and SNEGSKA (reference sequence). The CDR3 spans 15 residues.

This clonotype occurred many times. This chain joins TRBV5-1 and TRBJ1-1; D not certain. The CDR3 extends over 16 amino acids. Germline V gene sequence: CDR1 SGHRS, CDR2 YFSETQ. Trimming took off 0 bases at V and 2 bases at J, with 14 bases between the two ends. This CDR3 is CASSLDGVLGNTEAFF. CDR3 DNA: TGCGCCAGCAGCTTGGACGGGGTGTTAGGCAACACTGAAGCTTTCTTT.

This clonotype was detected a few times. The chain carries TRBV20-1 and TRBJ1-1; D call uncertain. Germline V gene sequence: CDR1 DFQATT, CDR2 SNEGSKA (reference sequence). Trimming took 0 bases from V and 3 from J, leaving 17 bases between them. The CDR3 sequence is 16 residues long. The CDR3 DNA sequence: TGCAGTGCTAGAGACACCCAGGACGGCGGTCACACTGAAGCTTTCTTT. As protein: CSARDTQDGGHTEAFF.

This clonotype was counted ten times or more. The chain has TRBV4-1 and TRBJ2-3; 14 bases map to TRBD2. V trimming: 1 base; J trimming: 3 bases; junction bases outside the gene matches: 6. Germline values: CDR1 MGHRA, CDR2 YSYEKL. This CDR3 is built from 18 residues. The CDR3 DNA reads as TGCGCCAGCAGCCAAGGACTAGCGGGAGGGCCGAGGACAGATACGCAGTATTTT. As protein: CASSQGLAGGPRTDTQYF.

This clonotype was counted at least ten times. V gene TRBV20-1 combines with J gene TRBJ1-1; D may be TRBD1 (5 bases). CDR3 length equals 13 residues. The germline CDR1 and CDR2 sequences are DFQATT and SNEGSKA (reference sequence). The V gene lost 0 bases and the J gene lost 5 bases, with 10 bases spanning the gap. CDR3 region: CSARDRGETEAFF. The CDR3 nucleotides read TGCAGTGCTAGAGATCGGGGGGAGACTGAAGCTTTCTTT.

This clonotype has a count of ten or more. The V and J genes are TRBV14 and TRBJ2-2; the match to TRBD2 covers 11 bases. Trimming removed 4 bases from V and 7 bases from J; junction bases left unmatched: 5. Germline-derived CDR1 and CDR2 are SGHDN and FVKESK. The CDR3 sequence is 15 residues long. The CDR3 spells CASSPTSGSVGELFF. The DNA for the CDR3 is TGTGCCAGCAGCCCCACTAGCGGGAGTGTCGGGGAGCTGTTTTTT.